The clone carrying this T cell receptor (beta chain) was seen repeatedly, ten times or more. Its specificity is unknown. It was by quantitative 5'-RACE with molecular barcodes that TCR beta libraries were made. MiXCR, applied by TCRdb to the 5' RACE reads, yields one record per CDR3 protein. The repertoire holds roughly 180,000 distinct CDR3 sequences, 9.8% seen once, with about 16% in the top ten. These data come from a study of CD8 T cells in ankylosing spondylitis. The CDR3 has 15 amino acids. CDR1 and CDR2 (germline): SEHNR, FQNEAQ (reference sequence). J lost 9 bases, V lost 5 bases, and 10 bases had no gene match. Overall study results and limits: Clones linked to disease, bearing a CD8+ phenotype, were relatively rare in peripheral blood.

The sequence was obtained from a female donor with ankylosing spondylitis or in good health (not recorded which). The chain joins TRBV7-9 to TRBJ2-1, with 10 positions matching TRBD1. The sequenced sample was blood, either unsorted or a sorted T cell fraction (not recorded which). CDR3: CASSRRQGAPPEQFF. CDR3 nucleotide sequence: TGTGCCAGCAGCCGCCGACAGGGGGCGCCCCCTGAGCAGTTCTTC.